The present T cell receptor (beta chain) was sequenced within a study of T cell changes during pregnancy in multiple sclerosis. Trimming took 7 bases from V and 7 from J; bases not matched to a gene: 14. The CDR3 totals 15 residues. The V gene's germline CDR1 is SQVTM and CDR2 ANQGSEA. This clone was seen once. TCRdb's table, derived via immunoSEQ multiplex PCR, lists solely in-frame clones and lacks some. Of approximately 60,000 clones in the sample, around 93% are singletons; the top ten hold 2.5% to 4%. This TCR came from a female donor with multiple sclerosis, enrolled in a pregnancy study. The sample here was CD8+ T cells from peripheral blood mononuclear cells, taken in the second trimester of pregnancy. This chain uses TRBV29-1 with TRBJ2-3; 10 bases line up with TRBD1. This CDR3 is CSGRDRGAAFNTQYF. In DNA, the CDR3 is TGCAGCGGCAGGGACAGGGGAGCGGCCTTTAATACGCAGTATTTT.